The 8 T cell receptor beta chains presented below share a single source sample, sequenced in a study of cytomegalovirus exposure and HLA in healthy donors. The primer mix had 60 Vbeta and 13 Jbeta primers. Sequenced by immunoSEQ multiplex PCR; TCRdb stores in-frame clones only, minus some. There are approximately 170,000 clones in the sample; around 80% occur only once, and under 6% lies in the top ten. Sequencing input: PBMCs. Source of these receptors: a woman between 50 and 59 years old in good health and CMV-seropositive.

The chain links TRBV6-5 to TRBJ1-6, with D possibly matching TRBD1 (6 bases). CDR3 length: 15 residues. Germline lookup yields CDR1 MNHEY and CDR2 SVGAGI. The V end was cut by 0 bases, the J end by 10 bases, with 13 bases between. The CDR3 reads CASSYSRGGGSPLHF. In DNA form, the CDR3 reads TGTGCCAGCAGTTACTCAAGGGGGGGAGGATCACCCCTCCACTTT.

The genes are TRBV4-1 and TRBJ2-1; 8 positions agree with TRBD2. CDR1 is MGHRA and CDR2 is YSYEKL in the germline V gene. The CDR3 has 16 amino acids. V lost 6 bases and J lost 5; bases outside the gene matches: 12. The CDR3 sequence is CASRDPAGDRDNEQFF. The CDR3 DNA follows: TGCGCCAGCAGGGACCCAGCGGGAGATCGGGACAATGAGCAGTTCTTC.

J is TRBJ1-2 and V is TRBV29-1; D may be TRBD1 (5 bases). CDR3 length: 12 amino acids. Germline V gene data show CDR1 as SQVTM and CDR2 as ANQGSEA. V was shortened by 3 bases and J by 4 bases, with 9 bases between the two germline ends. CDR3 coding DNA: TGCAGCGTTGACCAGGGCCCCTATGGCTACACCTTC. It specifies CSVDQGPYGYTF.

V gene TRBV7-2 combines with J gene TRBJ2-3; maybe TRBD1 (6 bases). The CDR3 consists of 14 residues. V gave up 5 bases and J gave up 2 bases, with 11 bases separating them. Per the germline V gene, CDR1 is SGHTA and CDR2 is FQGNSA. CDR3 nucleotide sequence: TGTGCCAGCAGCCCCGGGACATTCACAGATACGCAGTATTTT. Protein: CASSPGTFTDTQYF. Full variable domain (remainder filled in from reference TRBV7-2 and TRBJ2-3): GAGVSQSPSNKVTEKGKDVELRCDPISGHTALYWYRQSLGQGLEFLIYFQGNSAPDKSGLPSDRFSAERTGGSVSTLTIQRTQQEDSAVYLCASSPGTFTDTQYFGPGTRLTVL.

The chain links TRBV5-5 to TRBJ1-3; D not resolved. Trimming stripped 1 base from V and 4 bases from J, with 9 bases between. The CDR3 covers 14 residues. Germline V gene data show CDR1 as SGHKS and CDR2 as YYEKEE (reference sequence). The CDR3 nucleotides are TGTGCCAGCAGCTTGACTGAAGAAGGAAACACCATATATTTT. Protein product: CASSLTEEGNTIYF. The whole variable domain, filled in from reference TRBV5-5 and TRBJ1-3, reads DAGVTQSPTHLIKTRGQQVTLRCSPISGHKSVSWYQQVLGQGPQFIFQYYEKEERGRGNFPDRFSARQFPNYSSELNVNALLLGDSALYLCASSLTEEGNTIYFGEGSWLTVV.

The V and J genes are TRBV6-1 and TRBJ1-2, with D uncertain. The V gene lost 0 bases and the J gene lost 8 bases, with 7 bases spanning the gap. The CDR3 sequence is 12 residues long. Germline V CDR1 and CDR2: MNHNS, SASEGT. The CDR3 DNA reads TGTGCCAGCAGTGAAGCTGATAGAGGCTACACCTTC. Translating it yields CASSEADRGYTF.

This sequence joins TRBV20-1 and TRBJ1-2, with 8 bases lining up with TRBD1. With V trimmed by 6 bases and J by 14 bases, 11 bases remained unmatched. The length of the CDR3 is 11 residues. Germline loops: CDR1 DFQATT, CDR2 SNEGSKA (reference sequence). The DNA of the CDR3 is TGCAGTGCACTCTATCCGGGACAGGTTACCTTC. It encodes CSALYPGQVTF.

V usage is TRBV6-1 and J usage is TRBJ1-2; tentatively, D is TRBD1 (6 bases). Per the germline V gene, CDR1 is MNHNS and CDR2 is SASEGT. The germline V and J ends were trimmed by 6 bases and 8 bases, with 22 bases remaining between them. The CDR3 totals 15 residues. CDR3 bases: TGTGCCAGCAGCGCTTTAAGGGGGTACATGGAGGGCTACACCTTC. The encoded protein is CASSALRGYMEGYTF.